The clone carrying this TCR beta chain was seen only a few times. The antigen remains undetermined. Disease duration was under 3 months in the ophthalmopathy patients, who also had a Clinical Activity Score of at least 3 and a NOSPECS grade of at least 4. The data originate from a study of T cells in Graves' hyperthyroidism and ophthalmopathy. The investigators amplified TCR beta CDR3 regions from RNA transcripts. With the HTBI primer set, the TCR CDR3 went through a first round of RT-PCR. From the multiplex PCR reads, TCRdb called clonotypes with MiXCR, one entry per CDR3 protein. The data hold under 350,000 distinct CDR3 sequences, with over 15% observed a single time. J was trimmed by 7 bases and V by 5 bases; bases with no gene match: 6. Germline loops: CDR1 SGHDN, CDR2 FVKESK. The CDR3 runs to 14 residues. Study-wide points: In blood, most of the thyroid clonotypes expanded above 0.001 were also present.

The sequence came from a woman in her fifties or sixties with Graves' ophthalmopathy. V usage is TRBV14 and J usage is TRBJ2-3; 10 bases align to TRBD2. What was sequenced was blood. CDR3 coding DNA: TGTGCCAGCAGCTCACTAGCGGGGTCATATACGCAGTATTTT. Its translation: CASSSLAGSYTQYF.